These 31 T cell receptor beta chains were all obtained from the same sample, sequenced in a study of CD8+CD57+ T cells in acquired aplastic anemia. Patients sequenced had flow cytometry evidence of CD8+CD57+ cell expansion. Profiling that covered TCR beta VDJ and CDR3 relied on genomic DNA as its template. TCRdb recomputed calls from the reads with MiXCR, one row per CDR3 protein. The table shows 150,000 to 200,000 distinct CDR3 sequences, with about 45% occurring only once. Specimen: sorted CD4+, CD8+, or CD8+CD57+ T cells (not recorded which) from PBMCs. The receptors derive from a human donor with aplastic anemia.

This clonotype was counted many times. The V and J genes are TRBV19 and TRBJ2-3; 8 nucleotides match TRBD2. With V trimmed by 5 bases and J by 0 bases, 4 bases remained unmatched. The germline V gene has CDR1 LNHDA and CDR2 SQIVND (reference sequence). The CDR3 sequence is 15 residues long. CDR3 in amino acids: CASSFQRGSTDTQYF. As DNA, the CDR3 is TGTGCCAGTAGTTTCCAGCGGGGGAGCACAGATACGCAGTATTTT.

This clonotype came up many times. The rearrangement links TRBV5-1 to TRBJ2-7; D call uncertain. V lost 5 bases to trimming and J lost 0 bases, with 18 bases between them. Germline values: CDR1 SGHRS, CDR2 YFSETQ. The CDR3 has 16 residues. The CDR3 region is CASRQGLSTISYEQYF. DNA of the CDR3: TGCGCCAGCAGACAAGGGCTTTCCACCATCTCCTACGAGCAGTACTTC.

Notes on this clonotype: At one of its ends the junction is not consistent with the germline gene, which may arise from a read error. This sequence joins TRBV2 and TRBJ2-7, with D perhaps matching TRBD1 (6 bases). This CDR3 has 15 amino acids. Per the germline V gene, CDR1 is SNHLY and CDR2 is FYNNEI. The CDR3 here is CASSVEAGYPGEPYF. The CDR3 DNA is TGTGCCAGCAGTGTGGAAGCAGGGTACCCAGGGGAGCCGTACTTC.

This clonotype was picked up a small number of times. The chain employs TRBV15 and TRBJ1-1; TRBD1 agrees at 8 bases. V shed 6 bases and J 5 bases; nucleotides not matched to a gene: 8. This CDR3 contains 14 residues. Germline-derived CDR1 and CDR2 are LNHNV and YYDKDF (reference sequence). CDR3 sequence (DNA): TGTGCCACCAGTGGACAGGGCGCGTGGACTGAAGCTTTCTTT. Its protein product is CATSGQGAWTEAFF.

The chain has TRBV10-3 and TRBJ1-4, with TRBD1 as a possible D gene (5 bases). Germline CDR1 and CDR2: ENHRY and SYGVKD. CDR3 length equals 16 residues. Trimming stripped 6 bases from V and 6 bases from J, with 20 bases between. The CDR3 DNA follows: TGTGCCATCAGGGGGGGATCCGGGGAGTTTGATGAAAAACTGTTTTTT. This encodes CAIRGGSGEFDEKLFF.

This clonotype was seen repeatedly, ten times or more. V and J are TRBV9 and TRBJ2-5, with 7 bases identical to TRBD2. The CDR3 is 14 residues long. The V gene end was trimmed by 3 bases and the J gene end by 5 bases; junction bases not matched to a gene: 7. CDR1 and CDR2 from the germline V gene are SGDLS and YYNGEE. For the CDR3, the DNA is TGTGCCAGCAGCGCGGGACTATTTCTGGAGACCCAGTACTTC. Its protein product is CASSAGLFLETQYF.

This clonotype appeared many times. This chain joins TRBV7-8 and TRBJ2-1; TRBD1 might be the D (6 bases). In germline, CDR1 is SGHVS, CDR2 FQNEAQ. The CDR3 sequence is 12 residues long. With 3 bases removed from V and 15 bases from J, the gap between germline ends came to 15 bases. In DNA form, the CDR3 reads TGTGCCAGCAGCTTCCCAGGACAGCTTATGTTCTTC. Translation gives CASSFPGQLMFF. The entire variable domain, with the rest obtained from reference TRBV7-8 and TRBJ2-1, is as follows: GAGVSQSPRYKVAKRGQDVALRCDPISGHVSLFWYQQALGQGPEFLTYFQNEAQLDKSGLPSDRFFAERPEGSVSTLKIQRTQQEDSAVYLCASSFPGQLMFFGPGTRLTVL.

J is TRBJ1-1 and V is TRBV15; D is unresolved. The V gene lost 2 bases and the J gene lost 1 base, with 8 bases spanning the gap. Germline CDR1 reads LNHNV; CDR2 reads YYDKDF (reference sequence). The CDR3 is made up of 14 amino acids. The CDR3 is CATSRTGSNTEAFF. The CDR3 region has the DNA TGTGCCACCAGCAGAACCGGGTCGAACACTGAAGCTTTCTTT. The variable domain in full, with the rest retrieved from reference TRBV15 and TRBJ1-1, is DAMVIQNPRYQVTQFGKPVTLSCSQTLNHNVMYWYQQKSSQAPKLLFHYYDKDFNNEADTPDNFQSRRPNTSFCFLDIRSPGLGDTAMYLCATSRTGSNTEAFFGQGTRLTVV.

V is TRBV5-1 and J is TRBJ1-1, with 9 bases aligning to TRBD1. Losses at the gene ends were 9 bases for V and 3 bases for J; bases not matched to a gene: 12. The CDR3 is 15 residues long. From germline, CDR1 is SGHRS and CDR2 YFSETQ. The CDR3 coding sequence is TGCGCCACCAGTGATCCTCGGACAGGGGACACTGAAGCTTTCTTT. Translated: CATSDPRTGDTEAFF.

This clonotype was found many times. The chain combines TRBV24-1 with TRBJ1-4; possibly TRBD1 for D (6 bases). V was cut by 4 bases and J by 7 bases, with 15 bases left in between. The CDR3 runs 15 residues. Germline lookup yields CDR1 KGHDR and CDR2 SFDVKD. The CDR3 loop is CATSDGWGRGEKLFF. CDR3 sequence (DNA): TGTGCCACCAGTGACGGTTGGGGGCGCGGTGAAAAACTGTTTTTT.

The J gene is TRBJ2-5, the V gene TRBV28; 8 bases align to TRBD2. The CDR3 runs to 15 residues. Germline assignment: CDR1 MDHEN and CDR2 SYDVKM. V gave up 6 bases and J gave up 5 bases; unmatched junction bases: 11. The chain's CDR3 is CASRMTGTRAETQYF. The CDR3, as DNA: TGTGCCAGCAGGATGACCGGGACTAGGGCTGAGACCCAGTACTTC.

This clonotype was seen many times. V is TRBV24-1 and J is TRBJ2-1; possible D gene TRBD2, 5 bases. The CDR3 totals 16 residues. Trimming stripped 3 bases from V and 2 bases from J, with 13 bases between. Germline CDR1 KGHDR, CDR2 SFDVKD. The CDR3 is CATSDKIAGAYNEQFF. CDR3 coding DNA: TGTGCCACCAGTGATAAGATCGCGGGTGCCTACAATGAGCAGTTCTTC.

In this sample, this clonotype turned up many times. The V gene is TRBV29-1, the J gene TRBJ2-7; D possibly corresponds to TRBD1 (6 bases). Trimming shortened V by 5 bases and J by 0 bases, and 20 bases separated the two germline ends. The CDR3 has 16 residues. In germline, CDR1 is SQVTM, CDR2 ANQGSEA. The CDR3 here is CSVSDSGVLGSYEQYF. CDR3 nucleotides: TGCAGCGTTTCGGACAGCGGAGTTTTAGGCTCCTACGAGCAGTACTTC.

As concerns this clonotype: An end of the junction does not agree with germline; a read error may underlie this. The chain couples TRBV19 to TRBJ2-2; TRBD2 matches 8 bases. The CDR3 consists of 16 residues. CDR1 and CDR2 from the germline V gene are LNHDA and SQIVND (reference sequence). This CDR3 is CASSIGRLAGSGEPFF. The DNA of the CDR3 is TGTGCCAGTAGTATAGGAAGGCTAGCGGGCTCCGGGGAGCCGTTCTTT.

This clonotype occurred many times. The chain recombines TRBV9 with TRBJ2-7, with D uncertain. CDR1 and CDR2 from the germline V gene are SGDLS and YYNGEE. The ends were cut back, 0 bases at V and 0 bases at J, with 10 bases in the middle. This CDR3 contains 15 residues. The CDR3 DNA follows: TGTGCCAGCAGCGTAGGGGCTAGTAACTCCTACGAGCAGTACTTC. As protein: CASSVGASNSYEQYF. Complete variable domain (other parts from reference TRBV9 and TRBJ2-7): DSGVTQTPKHLITATGQRVTLRCSPRSGDLSVYWYQQSLDQGLQFLIQYYNGEERAKGNILERFSAQQFPDLHSELNLSSLELGDSALYFCASSVGASNSYEQYFGPGTRLTVT.

This clonotype rates as medium-sized. V is TRBV20-1 and J is TRBJ2-3, with 8 nucleotides matching TRBD2. Unmatched junction bases numbered 6, after V lost 6 bases and J lost 1 base. The germline CDR1 and CDR2 sequences are DFQATT and SNEGSKA (reference sequence). The CDR3 has 14 residues. DNA for the CDR3: TGCAGTGCCAAGACTAGCGTGGGCACAGATACGCAGTATTTT. This gives the protein CSAKTSVGTDTQYF.

In its sample, this clonotype was seen many times. The chain carries TRBV4-3 and TRBJ2-1; D gene unclear. This CDR3 is built from 15 residues. Looked up from germline, CDR1 is LGHNA and CDR2 is YSLEER. The V and J ends lost 5 bases and 5 bases respectively, with 16 bases between them. Written as DNA, the CDR3 is TGCGCCAGCAGCGCGATCTTGAGCTCTAACAATGAGCAGTTCTTC. This gives the protein CASSAILSSNNEQFF.

This rearrangement joins TRBV20-1 to TRBJ2-7; no clear D. CDR3 size: 10 residues. The V end was cut by 7 bases, the J end by 5 bases, with 9 bases between. The germline V gene encodes CDR1 DFQATT and CDR2 SNEGSKA (reference sequence). DNA for the CDR3: TGCAGTGTCCTAAGGGACGAGCAGTACTTC. Amino acids: CSVLRDEQYF.

In its sample, this clonotype was seen many times. V usage is TRBV4-1 and J usage is TRBJ2-1, with D hard to call. V lost 2 bases and J lost 8, with 10 bases in between. Germline assignment: CDR1 MGHRA and CDR2 YSYEKL. The CDR3 covers 13 residues. Written as DNA, the CDR3 is TGCGCCAGCAGCCAAATCGTGGGCGATGAGCAGTTCTTC. Amino acid sequence: CASSQIVGDEQFF.

V gene TRBV15 combines with J gene TRBJ2-5; D uncertain. Germline V CDR1 and CDR2: LNHNV, YYDKDF (reference sequence). The length of the CDR3 is 12 residues. Trimming stripped 0 bases from V and 5 bases from J, with 4 bases between. The CDR3, as DNA: TGTGCCACCAGCAGAGAAGGGGAGACCCAGTACTTC. Protein sequence: CATSREGETQYF.

This clonotype was detected ten times or more. The chain links TRBV20-1 to TRBJ2-2, with 7 nucleotides matching TRBD1. With 8 bases clipped from V and 0 bases from J, the junction kept 3 bases outside the gene matches. The CDR3 has 13 amino acids. Looked up from germline, CDR1 is DFQATT and CDR2 is SNEGSKA (reference sequence). The chain's CDR3 is CSTGTANTGELFF. For the CDR3, the DNA is TGCAGTACCGGGACAGCGAACACCGGGGAGCTGTTTTTT.

This clonotype was seen a single time. The gene calls are TRBV4-3 and TRBJ1-1; 8 nucleotides match TRBD1. The CDR3 totals 15 residues. After removal of 7 bases from V and 1 base from J, the junction contained 8 bases not matched to a gene. Per the germline V gene, CDR1 is LGHNA and CDR2 is YSLEER. The CDR3 DNA follows: TGCGCCAGCATTTCAGTAGGACAGGGGAACACTGAAGCTTTCTTT. Its translation: CASISVGQGNTEAFF.

This chain uses TRBV9 with TRBJ2-3, with 7 bases identical to TRBD2. Germline-derived CDR1 and CDR2 are SGDLS and YYNGEE. Losses at the gene ends were 8 bases for V and 3 bases for J; bases not matched to a gene: 9. The CDR3 totals 14 residues. The CDR3 region is CASGGGTPTDTQYF. CDR3 sequence (DNA): TGTGCCAGTGGGGGGGGAACGCCGACAGATACGCAGTATTTT.

Note on this clonotype: Being one base from a much bigger clone, this may be a read error. The V call is TRBV5-4, the J call TRBJ2-2, with 7 bases identical to TRBD1. The germline V gene encodes CDR1 SGHNT and CDR2 YYREEE (reference sequence). There are 16 residues in the CDR3. This CDR3 reads CASSRDSMINTGELSF. For the CDR3, the DNA is TGTGCCAGTTCTAGGGACAGTATGATTAACACCGGGGAGCTGTCTTTT. Filled out from reference TRBV5-4 and TRBJ2-2, the complete variable domain reads ETGVTQSPTHLIKTRGQQVTLRCSSQSGHNTVSWYQQALGQGPQFIFQYYREEENGRGNFPPRFSGLQFPNYSSELNVNALELDDSALYLCASSRDSMINTGELSFGEGSRLTVL.

The rearrangement uses TRBV7-9 and TRBJ2-5, with a possible D match to TRBD2 (5 bases). This CDR3 has 12 amino acids. Trimming stripped 2 bases from V and 5 bases from J, with 6 bases between. Germline V gene lookup returns CDR1 SEHNR and CDR2 FQNEAQ (reference sequence). The CDR3 nucleotides are TGTGCCAGCAGCTTACAGCGGGAGACCCAGTACTTC. Translation gives CASSLQRETQYF.

The chain combines TRBV20-1 with TRBJ2-3; tentatively, D is TRBD2 (6 bases). CDR3 size: 14 residues. Per the germline V gene, CDR1 is DFQATT and CDR2 is SNEGSKA (reference sequence). Trimming left V 6 bases short and J 6 bases short, with 19 bases between. This CDR3 is CSAQSGGARDTQYF. The CDR3, as DNA: TGCAGTGCCCAAAGCGGCGGGGCGCGTGATACGCAGTATTTT.

This clonotype was seen repeatedly, ten times or more. Here the CDR3 omits its conserved ending phenylalanine or tryptophan, so a read error is the likely source. The DNA is left out, because the CDR3 cannot be placed on it with certainty; the CDR3 is given as TCRdb lists it. The V call is TRBV7-2, the J call TRBJ2-7; the D segment call TRBD2 is taken from the table without a DNA check. The CDR3 length equals 8 residues, ends included. The germline gives CDR1 SGHTA, CDR2 FQGNSA. CDR3 region: CASSGLAG.

The rearrangement uses TRBV7-3 and TRBJ1-1, with a weak D call TRBD1 (5 bases). V was cut by 5 bases and J by 3 bases, with 10 bases left in between. The CDR3 sequence is 13 residues long. Looked up from germline, CDR1 is SGHTA and CDR2 is FQGTGA. The CDR3 DNA sequence: TGTGCCAGCAGCATGGACACGGACACTGAAGCTTTCTTT. Amino acids: CASSMDTDTEAFF.

This chain links TRBV29-1 with TRBJ2-7, with D possibly matching TRBD2 (5 bases). The V end lost 6 bases, the J end lost 2 bases, and 14 bases lay between the germline ends. Germline V gene sequence: CDR1 SQVTM, CDR2 ANQGSEA. The CDR3 sequence is 13 residues long. DNA of the CDR3: TGCAGCGTCGAGGGCGGCTGGGCCTACGAGCAGTACTTC. This translates into CSVEGGWAYEQYF.

The sample holds a few counts of this clonotype. The rearrangement uses TRBV7-9 and TRBJ1-2, with D possibly matching TRBD1 (5 bases). V was shortened by 6 bases and J by 6 bases, with 11 bases between the two germline ends. The CDR3 has 12 residues. Germline V gene lookup returns CDR1 SEHNR and CDR2 FQNEAQ (reference sequence). The CDR3 nucleotides read TGTGCCAGCAGGAGTCAGGGACATGGCTACACCTTC. Protein sequence: CASRSQGHGYTF.

The V gene is TRBV5-5, the J gene TRBJ1-4; D ambiguous. CDR3 length: 16 residues. With 2 bases removed from V and 8 bases from J, the gap between germline ends came to 19 bases. CDR1 is SGHKS and CDR2 is YYEKEE in the germline V gene (reference sequence). In nucleotides, the CDR3 is TGTGCCAGCAGCTTTCTTTCCGACTCGCTTGGGGAAAAACTGTTTTTT. Its translation: CASSFLSDSLGEKLFF.